This T cell receptor (beta chain) was identified during a study of regulatory dendritic cells for organ transplantation. Background on the study: On day 6, the dendritic cells were exposed to LPS.

About this clone itself: Its matching antigen is unknown.

Sorted T cells were CFSE-labeled and cultured 5 days with allogeneic regulatory or mature dendritic cells at 1:10. The protocol was immunoSEQ multiplex PCR, while the TCRdb copy is restricted to in-frame clones and leaves out a portion. Found here are about 21,000 clones, over 75% of them singletons; the top ten hold approximately 0.25%. Study results and limitations: Memory T cells were less diverse than naive, with memory CD8+ most oligoclonal.

Germline V gives CDR1 SNHLY, CDR2 FYNNEI. CDR3 length: 15 amino acids. With V trimmed by 7 bases and J by 2 bases, 3 bases remained unmatched. The sample consisted of naive CD4+ T cells from blood cultured with dendritic cells. As for subset: CD45RA+ naive T cells. The gene calls are TRBV2 and TRBJ2-2; TRBD1 agrees at 11 bases. The source of this sequence is a human donor in good health. This CDR3 reads CASKGTGGNTGELFF. As DNA, the CDR3 is TGTGCCAGCAAAGGGACAGGGGGAAACACCGGGGAGCTGTTTTTT.